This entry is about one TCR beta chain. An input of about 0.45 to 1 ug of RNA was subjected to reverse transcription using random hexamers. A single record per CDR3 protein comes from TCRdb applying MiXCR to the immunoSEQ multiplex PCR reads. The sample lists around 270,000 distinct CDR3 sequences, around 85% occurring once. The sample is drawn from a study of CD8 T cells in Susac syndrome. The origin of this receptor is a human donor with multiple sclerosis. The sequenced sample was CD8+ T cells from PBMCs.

CDR3 region: CASSEAAGAYSNQPQHF. The CDR3 coding sequence is TGTGCCAGCAGTGAGGCCGCCGGCGCGTATAGCAATCAGCCCCAGCATTTT. The chain uses TRBV9 and TRBJ1-5; D uncertain. CDR3 length: 17 residues. The germline V and J ends were trimmed by 5 bases and 0 bases, with 18 bases remaining between them. CDR1 and CDR2 (germline): SGDLS, YYNGEE.